These 25 T cell receptor beta chains originate from one sample sequenced in a study of CD8 T cells in ankylosing spondylitis. MiXCR, run by TCRdb on the 5' RACE reads, gives a single entry per CDR3 protein. The data show 250,000 to 400,000 distinct CDR3 sequences, with around 10% seen just once and roughly 9.2% held by the top ten. Sequencing input: blood, either unsorted or a sorted T cell fraction (not recorded which). The source is a female donor with ankylosing spondylitis or in good health (not recorded which).

V usage is TRBV18 and J usage is TRBJ1-4; D is uncertain. In germline, CDR1 is KGHSH, CDR2 LQKENI. The CDR3 spans 14 residues. Trimming stripped 0 bases from V and 7 bases from J, with 9 bases between. CDR3 amino acids: CASSPPMNREKLFF. CDR3 sequence (DNA): TGTGCCAGCTCACCACCCATGAATCGTGAAAAACTGTTTTTT.

This clonotype was recorded many times. The gene calls are TRBV7-3 and TRBJ2-1; D possibly uses TRBD1 or TRBD2 (5 bases each). Germline V CDR1 and CDR2: SGHTA, FQGTGA. Trimming shortened V by 2 bases and J by 3 bases, and 8 bases separated the two germline ends. The CDR3 covers 14 residues. The CDR3 DNA reads as TGTGCCAGCAGCTTAGGGGGTTACTACAATGAGCAGTTCTTC. Translating gives CASSLGGYYNEQFF.

The chain has TRBV10-3 and TRBJ2-2; 10 nucleotides match TRBD2. Germline V CDR1 and CDR2: ENHRY, SYGVKD. The CDR3 totals 14 residues. The ends lost 7 bases at V and 2 bases at J; junction bases unmatched: 1. The CDR3 DNA is TGTGCCATCACTAGCGGGGGAAACACCGGGGAGCTGTTTTTT. Translation: CAITSGGNTGELFF.

This clonotype was recorded at least ten times. V gene TRBV20-1 combines with J gene TRBJ2-5; 7 nucleotides align to TRBD1. There are 13 residues in the CDR3. Per germline, CDR1 DFQATT and CDR2 SNEGSKA (reference sequence). J was trimmed by 4 bases and V by 4 bases; bases with no gene match: 6. The CDR3: CSAIQGFRETQYF. CDR3 DNA sequence: TGCAGTGCTATACAGGGGTTTCGAGAGACCCAGTACTTC.

A word on this clonotype: Possible read error: a much larger clone is one base away. The rearrangement uses TRBV12-3 or TRBV12-4 and TRBJ1-4; 10 nucleotides agree with TRBD1. There are 14 residues in the CDR3. Trimming removed 4 bases from V and 7 bases from J; junction bases left unmatched: 3. For the CDR3, the DNA is TGTGCCAGCAGTTCCGGGACAGGGGTTGAAAAACTGTTTTTT. It specifies CASSSGTGVEKLFF.

This rearrangement joins TRBV3-1 to TRBJ2-2; a possible D gene is TRBD2 (5 bases). This CDR3 is built from 17 residues. The germline V gene encodes CDR1 LGHDT and CDR2 YNNKEL (reference sequence). Trimming pared 4 bases from V and 3 bases from J, leaving 18 bases between. The DNA of the CDR3 is TGTGCCAGCAGCCGCGGACCAGGACTTCCCCACACCGGGGAGCTGTTTTTT. Its translation: CASSRGPGLPHTGELFF.

The table lists this clonotype with many counts. The chain recombines TRBV29-1 with TRBJ2-7; 8 nucleotides match TRBD1. Unmatched junction bases numbered 6, after V lost 2 bases and J lost 3 bases. Germline V gene lookup returns CDR1 SQVTM and CDR2 ANQGSEA. The CDR3 is 14 residues long. The CDR3 loop reads CSVELNDRGYEQYF. The DNA of the CDR3 is TGCAGCGTTGAATTGAACGACAGGGGCTACGAGCAGTACTTC.

At least ten counts were recorded for this clonotype. The chain employs TRBV20-1 and TRBJ2-2; the D gene is possibly TRBD2 (7 bases). The CDR3 is 13 residues long. Trimming took 3 bases from V and 7 from J, leaving 12 bases between them. The germline V gene has CDR1 DFQATT and CDR2 SNEGSKA (reference sequence). As DNA, the CDR3 is TGCAGTGCTAGGGGGGGGGCAGTCGGGGAGCTGTTTTTT. Translating gives CSARGGAVGELFF.

For the CDR3, the DNA is TGTGCCAGCAGCCTACTGAGGGAGCTGTTTTTT. This sequence encodes CASSLLRELFF. The chain recombines TRBV7-2 with TRBJ2-2; D remains unclear. V lost 5 bases and J lost 9, with 7 bases in between. The germline V gene has CDR1 SGHTA and CDR2 FQGNSA. The length of the CDR3 is 11 residues.

This clonotype was picked up many times. CDR3 region: CASSLWSGGGNNEQFF. In nucleotides, the CDR3 is TGTGCCAGCAGTTTATGGTCCGGGGGGGGCAACAATGAGCAGTTCTTC. The V and J genes are TRBV28 and TRBJ2-1; 8 positions agree with TRBD2. This CDR3 has 16 residues. Germline V gene data show CDR1 as MDHEN and CDR2 as SYDVKM. J gave up 5 bases and V 0 bases, and 6 bases lay outside the gene matches.

This chain uses TRBV5-2 with TRBJ2-3; TRBD1, the table's D call, lacks a check against the DNA. TRBV5-2 is shown as a pseudogene. The CDR3 has 16 residues. CDR3 bases: TGTGCCAGCGGCCCCGTGCCCTTAAGAAACACAGATACGCAGTATTTT. It is translated as CASGPVPLRNTDTQYF.

Only a few counts were recorded for this clonotype. The chain uses TRBV29-1 and TRBJ2-6; 9 bases are a match to TRBD1. This CDR3 has 16 residues. V trimming: 5 bases; J trimming: 1 base; junction bases outside the gene matches: 6. Germline lookup yields CDR1 SQVTM and CDR2 ANQGSEA. The CDR3, as DNA: TGCAGCGTTACGGACAGGGGTGATTCTGGGGCCAACGTCCTGACTTTC. Translation: CSVTDRGDSGANVLTF.

There are many counts of this clonotype. J is TRBJ1-6 and V is TRBV7-2; perhaps TRBD1 as D (5 bases). V lost 1 base and J 8 bases, leaving 12 bases between the germline ends. The CDR3 has 15 amino acids. Germline loops: CDR1 SGHTA, CDR2 FQGNSA. CDR3 DNA: TGTGCCAGCAGCTTAGGAAGAGACAGCTATTCACCCCTCCACTTT. As protein: CASSLGRDSYSPLHF.

This clonotype was recorded a few times. The chain employs TRBV12-3 or TRBV12-4 and TRBJ1-5; D might be TRBD1 (5 bases). CDR3 size: 14 residues. V dropped 5 bases and J dropped 7 bases, with 15 bases sitting between them. The DNA for the CDR3 is TGTGCCAGCAGTCCTGACACAGGCGGGCAGCCCCAGCATTTT. It encodes CASSPDTGGQPQHF.

The chain uses TRBV3-1 and TRBJ1-2, with D unresolved. CDR3 length: 13 residues. Trimming cost V 0 bases and J 12 bases, with 14 bases left between them. Germline assignment: CDR1 LGHDT and CDR2 YNNKEL (reference sequence). The CDR3 protein is CASSQDEGLPNTF. CDR3 bases: TGTGCCAGCAGCCAAGATGAAGGACTTCCAAACACCTTC. Full variable domain (remainder filled in from reference TRBV3-1 and TRBJ1-2): DTAVSQTPKYLVTQMGNDKSIKCEQNLGHDTMYWYKQDSKKFLKIMFSYNNKELIINETVPNRFSPKSPDKAHLNLHINSLELGDSAVYFCASSQDEGLPNTFGSGTRLTVV.

This clonotype was detected a few times. V gene TRBV7-2 combines with J gene TRBJ2-3; D ambiguous. The CDR3 loop spans 15 amino acids. V was cut by 5 bases and J by 1 base, with 13 bases left in between. The V gene's germline CDR1 is SGHTA and CDR2 FQGNSA. In DNA form, the CDR3 reads TGTGCCAGCAGCCTCTTCCTGGACGGCACAGATACGCAGTATTTT. Amino acids: CASSLFLDGTDTQYF.

This clonotype was seen at least ten times. The chain has TRBV7-9 and TRBJ1-5; a weak D match, TRBD1 (6 bases). This CDR3 spans 13 amino acids. Germline assignment: CDR1 SEHNR and CDR2 FQNEAQ (reference sequence). With 5 bases removed from V and 5 bases from J, the gap between germline ends came to 10 bases. The CDR3 region has the DNA TGTGCCAGCAGCCGGGCAGGGGATCAGCCCCAGCATTTT. Amino acid sequence: CASSRAGDQPQHF.

This clonotype was seen many times. The CDR3 region has the DNA TGTGCCAGCAGTCGAGGGGCCAGGGTTCTTAATGAGCAGTTCTTC. It is translated as CASSRGARVLNEQFF. This chain joins TRBV6-1 and TRBJ2-1; D possibly uses TRBD1 or TRBD2 (5 bases each). V dropped 5 bases and J dropped 7 bases, with 18 bases sitting between them. This CDR3 is built from 15 residues. Germline assignment: CDR1 MNHNS and CDR2 SASEGT.

This clonotype has ten or more counts. The J gene is TRBJ2-1, the V gene TRBV20-1; 8 bases are a match to TRBD2. This CDR3 comprises 14 residues. Germline trimming cut 1 base from V and 9 bases from J; bases unmatched to any gene: 8. The germline CDR1 and CDR2 sequences are DFQATT and SNEGSKA (reference sequence). Written as DNA, the CDR3 is TGCAGTGCTAGAGCGGGAGGGAAGGATACTGAGCAGTTCTTC. Translating gives CSARAGGKDTEQFF.

The chain uses TRBV7-9 and TRBJ2-3, with 11 bases lining up with TRBD2. V shed 8 bases and J 6 bases; nucleotides not matched to a gene: 7. From germline, CDR1 is SEHNR and CDR2 FQNEAQ (reference sequence). CDR3 size: 14 residues. The CDR3 DNA is TGTGCCAGCCTACTAGCGGGAGTTGGCGATACGCAGTATTTT. Protein: CASLLAGVGDTQYF.

This clonotype has ten or more counts. V is TRBV5-1 and J is TRBJ1-5; no definite D call. Germline V gene sequence: CDR1 SGHRS, CDR2 YFSETQ. The CDR3 sequence is 13 residues long. Trimming cost V 7 bases and J 3 bases, with 11 bases left between them. CDR3 region: CASREDNNQPQHF. CDR3 DNA: TGCGCCAGCCGTGAGGATAACAATCAGCCCCAGCATTTT.

This clonotype was recorded many times. The V and J genes are TRBV28 and TRBJ2-1; D might be TRBD1 or TRBD2, each matching 6 bases. Deletions cut 4 bases from V and 8 bases from J, with 21 bases between. This CDR3 is built from 16 residues. Per germline, CDR1 MDHEN and CDR2 SYDVKM. For the CDR3, the DNA is TGTGCCAGCAGTTATGAATCGCCCGGGGGCGGCTATGAGCAGTTCTTC. This sequence encodes CASSYESPGGGYEQFF.

Comments on this clonotype: Given a much more abundant clone one base away, this may be a read error. V and J are TRBV5-1 and TRBJ2-5; 10 nucleotides line up with TRBD2. Germline CDR1 is SGHRS and CDR2 is YFSETQ. The CDR3 consists of 16 residues. As DNA, the CDR3 is TGCGCCAGCAGCTTGTTCACTAGCGGGGAACAAGAGACCCGGTACTTC. This sequence encodes CASSLFTSGEQETRYF.

This chain links TRBV20-1 with TRBJ2-2; D assignment may be TRBD1 or TRBD2 (5 bases each). Germline V gene data show CDR1 as DFQATT and CDR2 as SNEGSKA (reference sequence). The CDR3 extends over 14 amino acids. V was cut by 6 bases and J by 4 bases, with 15 bases left in between. Here the CDR3 DNA reads TGCAGTGCCGAGAGGACGGGGCTCACCGGGGAGCTGTTTTTT. It specifies CSAERTGLTGELFF.

This clonotype was recorded many times. J is TRBJ2-1 and V is TRBV12-3 or TRBV12-4, with 9 bases identical to TRBD2. This CDR3 has 16 residues. Germline trimming cut 2 bases from V and 3 bases from J; bases unmatched to any gene: 5. DNA for the CDR3: TGTGCCAGCAGTTTAATGCTAGCGGGGATCTACAATGAGCAGTTCTTC. It encodes CASSLMLAGIYNEQFF.